The rows below give T cell receptor beta chains drawn from one sample of a study of cytomegalovirus exposure and HLA in healthy donors. Here immunoSEQ multiplex PCR was the method, and the copy in TCRdb shows in-frame clones only, minus some. This table holds approximately 110,000 clones, about 80% found once. Sequencing used PBMCs. All receptors derive from a man aged 25-40 years in good health and CMV-seronegative. CDR3s leave out the opening cysteine and the closing phenylalanine or tryptophan. The order of the fields is V gene, CDR3 protein.

>TRBV7-2
ASSPQGFKNQPQH
>TRBV27
ASRGAGSPYEQY
>TRBV6-5
ASKPGQSNEKLF
>TRBV7-9
ASSLGGYEQF
>TRBV6-4
ASSERGGAGNEQF
>TRBV11-3
ASSSLGETQY
>TRBV7-9
ASSVGTSGSTYEQY
>TRBV5-1
ASSLLTSVNTEAF
>TRBV7-3
ASSPTGNTEAF
>TRBV11-2
ASSSTGPLTEAF
>TRBV5-5
ASSFPTQNTGELF
>TRBV5-1
ASSLGGSGTYEQY
>TRBV28
ASSLHRGSLLMNTEAF
>TRBV14
ASSRSGLGTQY
>TRBV6-1
ASSGSQGRRVGQPQH
>TRBV7-2
ASSLDLSGRPLGNEQF
>TRBV9
ASSVAVQETQY
>TRBV4-1
ASSHLSGTPAHEQY
>TRBV6-5
ASSYQRQANYEQY
>TRBV19
ASSGIPGTEITYREGYT
>TRBV30
ASALQGNTEAF
>TRBV29-1
SVGQGFTEAF
>TRBV18
ASSPGTGRNSPLH
>TRBV5-4
ASRPTRDLYNEQF
>TRBV5-1
ASSLEGVLEAF
>TRBV9
ASSMGGPLGYT
>TRBV6-5
ASSPPQGLLF
>TRBV29-1
SARPMGGGYTQY
>TRBV28
ATEDRATEKLF
>TRBV4-1
ASSQEQGRETQY